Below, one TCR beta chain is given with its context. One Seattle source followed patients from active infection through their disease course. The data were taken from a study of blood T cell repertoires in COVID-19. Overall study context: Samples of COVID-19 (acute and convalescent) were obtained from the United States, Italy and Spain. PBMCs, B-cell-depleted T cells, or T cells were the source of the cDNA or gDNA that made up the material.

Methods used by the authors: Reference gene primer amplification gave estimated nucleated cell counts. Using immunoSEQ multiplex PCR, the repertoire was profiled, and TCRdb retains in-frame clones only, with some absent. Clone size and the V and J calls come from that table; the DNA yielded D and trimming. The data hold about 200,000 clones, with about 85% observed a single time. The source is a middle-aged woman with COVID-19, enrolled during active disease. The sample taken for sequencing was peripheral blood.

The CDR3, as DNA: TGTGCCAGTAGTATGGCGGGGGACAACACTGAAGCTTTCTTT. Translation gives CASSMAGDNTEAFF. The chain is built from TRBV19 and TRBJ1-1; a possible D gene is TRBD1 (5 bases). The CDR3 runs to 14 residues. The V end was cut by 3 bases, the J end by 2 bases, with 10 bases between. Germline lookup yields CDR1 LNHDA and CDR2 SQIVND (reference sequence).